The 23 T cell receptor beta chains below all came from one sample that was sequenced in a study of T cells in localized non-small cell lung cancer. Method: immunoSEQ multiplex PCR; TCRdb's copy keeps in-frame clones and lacks some. The repertoire consists of 2,500 or so clones, with less than 25% occurring once and the leading ten covering approximately 19%. Sequencing used normal lung tissue next to the tumor, obtained before any cancer treatment. These receptors originate from a female donor with stage II lung adenocarcinoma.

The rearrangement links TRBV25-1 to TRBJ1-2; tentative D call: TRBD1 (5 bases). Germline V gives CDR1 MGHDK, CDR2 SYGVNS. Trimming removed 3 bases at V and 4 bases at J, with 15 bases between. This CDR3 comprises 15 residues. CDR3 in DNA: TGTGCCAGCAGTGACCCGCAGGGTCGTGGCTATGGCTACACCTTC. Residues: CASSDPQGRGYGYTF.

In this sample, this clone turned up a few times. The chain recombines TRBV11-3 with TRBJ1-1; 7 nucleotides align to TRBD1. Per the germline V gene, CDR1 is SGHNT and CDR2 is YENEEA. V shed 0 bases and J 1 base; nucleotides not matched to a gene: 5. This CDR3 region has 16 residues. The CDR3 nucleotides are TGTGCCAGCAGCTTAGAAGGGGGCGCAGGGAACACTGAAGCTTTCTTT. Translated: CASSLEGGAGNTEAFF.

This clone showed up just a few times. This chain connects TRBV13 to TRBJ1-5, with a weak D call TRBD1 (6 bases). V was cut by 5 bases and J by 7 bases, with 12 bases left in between. This CDR3 has 13 amino acids. Germline CDR1 is PRHDT and CDR2 is FYEKMQ (reference sequence). The CDR3 nucleotides are TGTGCCAGCAGCGGACAGAGAGGACAGCCCCAGCATTTT. Translation gives CASSGQRGQPQHF.

The chain joins TRBV19 to TRBJ1-2; D is unclear. Trimming stripped 5 bases from V and 6 bases from J, with 13 bases between. The length of the CDR3 is 13 residues. Germline V gene data show CDR1 as LNHDA and CDR2 as SQIVND (reference sequence). The CDR3 region is CASSFSPTHGYTF. The DNA of the CDR3 is TGTGCCAGTAGTTTCTCACCTACCCATGGCTACACCTTC.

The rearrangement uses TRBV6-8 and TRBJ1-1, with 7 positions matching TRBD1. The CDR3 is 14 residues long. Trimming at V came to 5 bases and at J to 5 bases, leaving 8 bases not matched to a gene. Per germline, CDR1 MNHGY and CDR2 SAAAGT. The CDR3 nucleotides read TGTGCCAGCAGTCTAGGGGGCAGGGCGACTGAAGCTTTCTTT. Translation: CASSLGGRATEAFF.

This clone was counted a few times. This rearrangement joins TRBV9 to TRBJ1-1; no definite D call. CDR1 and CDR2 from the germline V gene are SGDLS and YYNGEE. Trimming took 5 bases from V and 1 from J, leaving 9 bases between them. The CDR3 spans 13 residues. This CDR3 is CASSADQNTEAFF. CDR3 sequence (DNA): TGTGCCAGCAGTGCCGACCAGAACACTGAAGCTTTCTTT.

The genes are TRBV30 and TRBJ1-3; the D is unclear. With 1 base removed from V and 0 bases from J, the gap between germline ends came to 10 bases. The CDR3 extends over 15 amino acids. CDR1 is GTSNPN and CDR2 is SVGIG in the germline V gene (reference sequence). The CDR3 protein is CAWSDASSSGNTIYF. The CDR3 DNA reads TGTGCCTGGAGTGACGCCTCCAGCTCTGGAAACACCATATATTTT.

This clone is categorized as medium-sized (0.01 to 0.1%). The V gene is TRBV11-3, the J gene TRBJ1-6, with D unresolved. Germline loops: CDR1 SGHNT, CDR2 YENEEA. This CDR3 spans 15 amino acids. The V gene lost 1 base and the J gene lost 7 bases, with 11 bases spanning the gap. CDR3 DNA: TGTGCCAGCAGCTTAGGCCTCGTTGAGAATTCACCCCTCCACTTT. Translation: CASSLGLVENSPLHF.

CDR3 residues: CATSRQLQGNYGTGYTF. The CDR3 DNA reads TGTGCCACCAGCCGTCAATTACAGGGGAATTATGGTACTGGCTACACCTTC. V gene TRBV15 combines with J gene TRBJ1-2, with 7 bases fitting TRBD1. Losses at the gene ends were 5 bases for V and 7 bases for J; bases not matched to a gene: 19. There are 17 residues in the CDR3. Germline V gives CDR1 LNHNV, CDR2 YYDKDF (reference sequence).

By sample fraction, this clone is medium-sized (0.01 to 0.1%). V usage is TRBV10-3 and J usage is TRBJ2-1; D is possibly TRBD1 or TRBD2 (5 bases each). Trimming pared 0 bases from V and 3 bases from J, leaving 12 bases between. The CDR3 loop spans 16 amino acids. The germline V gene has CDR1 ENHRY and CDR2 SYGVKD. Here the CDR3 reads CAISESMAGSYNEQFF. CDR3 coding DNA: TGTGCCATCAGTGAGTCGATGGCAGGGAGCTACAATGAGCAGTTCTTC.

By share of the sample, this clone is medium-sized. The rearrangement uses TRBV6-1 and TRBJ1-1; D is unclear. This CDR3 comprises 12 residues. Germline lookup yields CDR1 MNHNS and CDR2 SASEGT. V shed 1 base and J shed 11 bases, with 11 bases lying between them. DNA of the CDR3: TGTGCCAGCAGTGAAGAACGCCCGGCGGCTTTCTTT. Protein: CASSEERPAAFF.

This clone came up a few times. CDR3 DNA: TGTGCTAGTGGTCCCCTGGGCGGGGGGGCCTGGGATGAGCAGTTCTTC. Its protein product is CASGPLGGGAWDEQFF. The chain is built from TRBV12-5 and TRBJ2-1; the match to TRBD2 covers 9 bases. V was clipped by 5 bases and J by 8 bases; unmatched bases: 13. Germline loops: CDR1 LGHNT, CDR2 FRNRAP. This CDR3 contains 16 residues. The complete variable domain, with remaining parts taken from reference TRBV12-5 and TRBJ2-1, reads DARVTQTPRHKVTEMGQEVTMRCQPILGHNTVFWYRQTMMQGLELLAYFRNRAPLDDSGMPKDRFSAEMPDATLATLKIQPSEPRDSAVYFCASGPLGGGAWDEQFFGPGTRLTVL.

The chain recombines TRBV5-1 with TRBJ2-1; 9 nucleotides align to TRBD2. CDR3 size: 16 residues. V dropped 3 bases and J dropped 2; count of bases not matched to a gene: 6. The V gene's germline CDR1 is SGHRS and CDR2 YFSETQ. The DNA for the CDR3 is TGCGCCAGCAGCTCATTAGCGGGGGAGGCCTACAATGAGCAGTTCTTC. This sequence encodes CASSSLAGEAYNEQFF.

CDR3 sequence: CASSEGVWTVDEQYF. As DNA, the CDR3 is TGTGCCAGCAGTGAGGGGGTGTGGACAGTAGACGAGCAGTACTTC. The chain links TRBV25-1 to TRBJ2-7; maybe TRBD1 (6 bases). The germline V gene encodes CDR1 MGHDK and CDR2 SYGVNS. This CDR3 is 15 amino acids long. Deletions cut 3 bases from V and 5 bases from J, with 17 bases between.

This chain links TRBV5-1 with TRBJ1-5; 9 bases fit TRBD1. The CDR3 runs 14 residues. Germline V gene lookup returns CDR1 SGHRS and CDR2 YFSETQ. Trimming removed 2 bases from V and 6 bases from J; junction bases left unmatched: 3. The CDR3 region is CASSFGTGSQPQHF. CDR3 bases: TGCGCCAGCAGCTTCGGGACAGGGAGTCAGCCCCAGCATTTT.

The sample holds a few counts of this clone. The J gene is TRBJ1-2, the V gene TRBV9; D is ambiguous. Trimming removed 4 bases at V and 0 bases at J, with 22 bases between. Per germline, CDR1 SGDLS and CDR2 YYNGEE. CDR3 length: 18 amino acids. This CDR3 reads CASSLPDHFLLANYGYTF. The CDR3 nucleotides read TGTGCCAGCAGCCTACCAGACCACTTTTTGCTGGCTAACTATGGCTACACCTTC. Together with reference TRBV9 and TRBJ1-2, the CDR3 gives the full variable domain: DSGVTQTPKHLITATGQRVTLRCSPRSGDLSVYWYQQSLDQGLQFLIQYYNGEERAKGNILERFSAQQFPDLHSELNLSSLELGDSALYFCASSLPDHFLLANYGYTFGSGTRLTVV.

This rearrangement joins TRBV11-3 to TRBJ1-4; a possible D gene is TRBD1 (5 bases). This CDR3 spans 18 amino acids. Germline V gives CDR1 SGHNT, CDR2 YENEEA. Trimming removed 5 bases from V and 3 bases from J, with 22 bases in between. This CDR3 is CASSPGRGNRLANEKLFF. CDR3 coding DNA: TGTGCCAGCAGCCCCGGGCGGGGGAACAGGCTAGCTAATGAAAAACTGTTTTTT.

A few counts support this clone. The CDR3, as DNA: TGTGCCAGCAGTTTGGAGGGATACGAGCAGTACTTC. Encoded protein: CASSLEGYEQYF. V and J are TRBV28 and TRBJ2-7, with TRBD2 as a possible D gene (6 bases). The V end was cut by 3 bases, the J end by 4 bases, with 7 bases between. Germline CDR1 MDHEN, CDR2 SYDVKM. The CDR3 sequence is 12 residues long.

The V and J genes are TRBV19 and TRBJ2-7; TRBD1 matches 12 bases. V gave up 2 bases and J gave up 1 base; unmatched junction bases: 6. The CDR3 has 17 amino acids. CDR1 and CDR2 from the germline V gene are LNHDA and SQIVND (reference sequence). The CDR3 region is CASSIRGQGALSYEQYF. The CDR3 DNA follows: TGTGCCAGTAGTATACGGGGACAGGGGGCTCTGTCCTACGAGCAGTACTTC. The variable domain in full, completed from reference TRBV19 and TRBJ2-7, reads DGGITQSPKYLFRKEGQNVTLSCEQNLNHDAMYWYRQDPGQGLRLIYYSQIVNDFQKGDIAEGYSVSREKKESFPLTVTSAQKNPTAFYLCASSIRGQGALSYEQYFGPGTRLTVT.

This clone showed up just a few times. Different DNA sequences within this sample yield the same CDR3. The rearrangement joins TRBV4-1 to TRBJ1-6, with 7 bases aligning to TRBD1. CDR1 is MGHRA, CDR2 YSYEKL, per germline. Germline trimming cut 5 bases from V and 10 bases from J; bases unmatched to any gene: 8. CDR3 size: 14 residues. The CDR3 DNA follows: TGCGCCAGCAGCAACCGGGACAGAGGGTCACCCCTCCACTTT. Amino acid sequence: CASSNRDRGSPLHF.

This clone has just a few counts. The V gene is TRBV9, the J gene TRBJ1-6; D is perhaps TRBD1 (5 bases). There are 15 residues in the CDR3. In germline, CDR1 is SGDLS, CDR2 YYNGEE. V gave up 0 bases and J gave up 7 bases, with 11 bases separating them. CDR3 region: CASSVGVSGNSPLHF. The CDR3 DNA sequence: TGTGCCAGCAGCGTAGGGGTTTCAGGGAATTCACCCCTCCACTTT.

The chain uses TRBV9 and TRBJ2-3; 9 bases match TRBD1. Unmatched junction bases numbered 8, after V lost 3 bases and J lost 6 bases. CDR3 length equals 15 residues. Germline values: CDR1 SGDLS, CDR2 YYNGEE. CDR3 sequence: CASSAPGQGPDTQYF. In DNA form, the CDR3 reads TGTGCCAGCAGCGCCCCGGGACAGGGACCCGATACGCAGTATTTT.

The chain carries TRBV5-1 and TRBJ1-1; D call uncertain. The CDR3 totals 14 residues. Per germline, CDR1 SGHRS and CDR2 YFSETQ. Trimming left V 0 bases short and J 0 bases short, with 6 bases between. DNA for the CDR3: TGCGCCAGCAGCTTGGGGGATATGAACACTGAAGCTTTCTTT. It translates to CASSLGDMNTEAFF.